The T cell receptor beta chain described here comes from a study of beta chain features in type 1 diabetes. Details on this clone: Its specificity is not known.

Overall study results and limits: An over-representation of cells with high TCR expression could result from cDNA sequencing. There was a moderate but significant shortening of TCRB CDR3s in all four CD4+ subsets of Type 1 diabetes patients. Patients with type 1 diabetes showed fewer VDJ junction insertions and more deletions.

The CDR3 length is 15 residues. Trimming took 4 bases from V and 1 from J; bases not matched to a gene: 6. CDR1 SGHTA and CDR2 FQGNSA come from the germline V gene. By way of CD45RO/CCR7/CD25/CD127/CD95/CD27, the CD4+ regulatory, stem cell-like memory, central memory and naive cells were sorted. All sorted populations exceeded 95% purity. Reverse transcription of all isolated RNA meant that expressed TCRB transcripts were sequenced. Generated by immunoSEQ multiplex PCR, the TCRdb table keeps only in-frame clones and is missing some. The sample has about 25,000 clones, roughly 70% seen once. The material sequenced was stem cell memory CD4+ T cells from blood. The chain joins TRBV7-2 to TRBJ1-1; 7 bases line up with TRBD1. The sequence was collected from a woman aged 40 to 49 with type 1 diabetes. The CDR3 nucleotides are TGTGCCAGCAGCTCCCGGACAGGACGGAACACTGAAGCTTTCTTT. Amino acid sequence: CASSSRTGRNTEAFF.